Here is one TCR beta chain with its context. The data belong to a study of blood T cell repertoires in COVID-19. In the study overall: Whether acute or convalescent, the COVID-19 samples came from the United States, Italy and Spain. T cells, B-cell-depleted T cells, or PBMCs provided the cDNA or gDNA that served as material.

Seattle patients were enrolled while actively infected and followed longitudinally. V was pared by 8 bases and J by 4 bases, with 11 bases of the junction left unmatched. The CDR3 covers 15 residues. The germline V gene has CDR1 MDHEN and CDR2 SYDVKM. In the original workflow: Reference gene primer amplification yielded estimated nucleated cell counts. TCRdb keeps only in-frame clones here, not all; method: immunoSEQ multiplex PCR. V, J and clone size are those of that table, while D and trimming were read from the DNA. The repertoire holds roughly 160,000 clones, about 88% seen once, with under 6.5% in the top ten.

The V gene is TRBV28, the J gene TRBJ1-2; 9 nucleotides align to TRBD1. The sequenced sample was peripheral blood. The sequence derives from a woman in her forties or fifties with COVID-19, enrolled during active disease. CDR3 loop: CASRSWDREVYGYTF. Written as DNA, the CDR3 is TGTGCCAGCCGATCTTGGGACAGGGAGGTCTATGGCTACACCTTC.